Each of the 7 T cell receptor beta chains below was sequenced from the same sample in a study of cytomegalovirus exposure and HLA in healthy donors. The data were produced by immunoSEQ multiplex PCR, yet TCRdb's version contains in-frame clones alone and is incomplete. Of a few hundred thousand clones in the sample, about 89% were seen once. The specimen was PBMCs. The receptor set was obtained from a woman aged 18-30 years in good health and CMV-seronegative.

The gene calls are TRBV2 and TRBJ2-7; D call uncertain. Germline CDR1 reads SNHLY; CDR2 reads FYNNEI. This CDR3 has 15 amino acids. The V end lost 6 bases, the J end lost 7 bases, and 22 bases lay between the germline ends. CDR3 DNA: TGTGCCAGCAGCCCCCAACCCGTCTACGGTAATGAGCAGTACTTC. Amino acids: CASSPQPVYGNEQYF.

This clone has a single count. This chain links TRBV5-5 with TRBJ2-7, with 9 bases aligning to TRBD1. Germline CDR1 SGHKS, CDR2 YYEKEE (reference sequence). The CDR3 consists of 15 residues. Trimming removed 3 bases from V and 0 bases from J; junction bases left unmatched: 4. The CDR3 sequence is CASSSGTGSSYEQYF. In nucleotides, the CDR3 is TGTGCCAGCAGCTCCGGGACAGGGAGCTCCTACGAGCAGTACTTC.

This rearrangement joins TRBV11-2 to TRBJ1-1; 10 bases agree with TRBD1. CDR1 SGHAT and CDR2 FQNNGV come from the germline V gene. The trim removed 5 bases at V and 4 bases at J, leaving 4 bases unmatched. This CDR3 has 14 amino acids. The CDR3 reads CASSRQGAFTEAFF. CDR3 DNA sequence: TGTGCCAGCAGCCGACAGGGGGCTTTCACTGAAGCTTTCTTT.

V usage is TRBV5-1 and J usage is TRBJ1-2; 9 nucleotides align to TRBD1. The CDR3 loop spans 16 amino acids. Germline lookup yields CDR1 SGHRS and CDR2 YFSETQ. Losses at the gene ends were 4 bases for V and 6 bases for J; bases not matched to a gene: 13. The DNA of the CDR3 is TGCGCCAGCAGCGTATCACAGGGGGCGCGTTCGAATGGCTACACCTTC. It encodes CASSVSQGARSNGYTF.

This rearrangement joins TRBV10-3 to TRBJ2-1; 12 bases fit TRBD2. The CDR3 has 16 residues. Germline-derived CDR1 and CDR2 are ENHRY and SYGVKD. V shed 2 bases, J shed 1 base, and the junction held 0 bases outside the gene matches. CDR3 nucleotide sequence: TGTGCCATCAGTGAGACTAGCGGGAGGTCCTACAATGAGCAGTTCTTC. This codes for CAISETSGRSYNEQFF.

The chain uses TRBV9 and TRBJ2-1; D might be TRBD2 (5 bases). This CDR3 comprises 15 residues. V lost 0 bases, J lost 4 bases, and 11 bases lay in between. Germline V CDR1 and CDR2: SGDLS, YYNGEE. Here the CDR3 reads CASSVVHAGYNEQFF. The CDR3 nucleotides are TGTGCCAGCAGCGTAGTCCATGCGGGTTACAATGAGCAGTTCTTC. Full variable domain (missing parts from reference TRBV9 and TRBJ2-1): DSGVTQTPKHLITATGQRVTLRCSPRSGDLSVYWYQQSLDQGLQFLIQYYNGEERAKGNILERFSAQQFPDLHSELNLSSLELGDSALYFCASSVVHAGYNEQFFGPGTRLTVL.

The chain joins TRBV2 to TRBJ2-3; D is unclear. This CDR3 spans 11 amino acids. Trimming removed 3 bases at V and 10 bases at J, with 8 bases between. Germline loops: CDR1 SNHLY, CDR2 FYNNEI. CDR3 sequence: CASSEAPSQYF. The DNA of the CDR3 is TGTGCCAGCAGTGAGGCCCCTTCGCAGTATTTT.